This T cell receptor (beta chain) was observed in a study of breast tumors, draining lymph nodes, adjacent tissues. Axillary draining lymph nodes of breast cancer patients supplied the node samples. CDR3 size: 16 residues. V lost 5 bases, J lost 2 bases, and 6 bases stayed unmatched. Per the germline V gene, CDR1 is MGHRA and CDR2 is YSYEKL. This clonotype showed up many times. The antigen is undetermined. MiXCR, applied by TCRdb to the multiplex PCR reads, yields one record per CDR3 protein. Here the sample spans some 250,000 distinct CDR3 sequences, under 40% being singletons. Study-wide points: Most tumor T cells seemingly derive from lymph node, then expand in tumor. Compared with basal-like, luminal-like tumors shared significantly more repertoire with nontumor tissue. Tumor T cell lymph node origin was a supported hypothesis, not proven. Tumor TCR diversity was below lymph nodes but above nontumor tissue.

This chain uses TRBV4-1 with TRBJ2-3, with 11 bases aligning to TRBD2. The sequenced material came from axillary lymph node tissue. This TCR came from a female donor with breast cancer. Some clones in this sample may be carry-over from other donors' samples. DNA for the CDR3: TGCGCCAGCAGCGTCCTAGCGGGGGGAACCACAGATACGCAGTATTTT. Translated: CASSVLAGGTTDTQYF.